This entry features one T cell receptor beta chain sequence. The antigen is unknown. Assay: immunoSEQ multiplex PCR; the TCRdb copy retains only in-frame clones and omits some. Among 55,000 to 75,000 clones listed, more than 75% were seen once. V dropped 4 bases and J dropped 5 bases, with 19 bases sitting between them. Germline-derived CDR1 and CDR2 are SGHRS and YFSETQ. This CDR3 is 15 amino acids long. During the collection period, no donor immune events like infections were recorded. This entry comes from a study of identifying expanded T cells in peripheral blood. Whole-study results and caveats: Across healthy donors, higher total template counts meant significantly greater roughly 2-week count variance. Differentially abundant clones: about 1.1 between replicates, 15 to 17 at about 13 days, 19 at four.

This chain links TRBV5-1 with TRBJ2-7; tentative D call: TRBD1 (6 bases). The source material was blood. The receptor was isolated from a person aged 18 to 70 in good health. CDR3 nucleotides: TGCGCCAGCAGCGCACAGGGTGATAGGATCGACGAGCAGTACTTC. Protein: CASSAQGDRIDEQYF.